This TCR beta chain emerged from a study of shared clonotypes between healthy human individuals. Study at large: Serving as donors were two women and a few men, whose ages spanned 18 to 49. Study-wide results and caveats: A small donor pool kept down the genetic and exposure-history diversity that was represented.

It was at deep level that the assay was run. Clones were sequenced by immunoSEQ multiplex PCR, and TCRdb holds only the in-frame ones, with some missing. This sample has some 490,000 clones; 60% to 80% occur once, and the top ten carry around 11%. Of note for this clone: Antigen specificity is unknown. The sample holds other DNA sequences that translate to the same CDR3.

Trimming cost V 0 bases and J 6 bases; bases outside gene matches: 6. Germline loops: CDR1 SGHRS, CDR2 YFSETQ. This CDR3 spans 14 amino acids. Each of the donors was a healthy adult who was HIV-negative and had not had a recent acute infection or vaccination. The rearrangement links TRBV5-1 to TRBJ2-7; TRBD1 matches 7 bases. The TCR was taken from a woman aged 40 to 50 in good health. Some clones in this sample may be carry-over from other donors' samples. Sequences were obtained from PBMCs. The CDR3 DNA reads as TGCGCCAGCAGCTTGGGACAGGGTGTGGGCGAGCAGTACTTC. It yields the protein CASSLGQGVGEQYF.